Listed below are T cell receptor beta chains from one sample, sequenced in a study of beta chain features in type 1 diabetes. Sequencing was performed with immunoSEQ multiplex PCR; in TCRdb, only in-frame clones are kept and a portion is missing. The sample records approximately 470,000 clones, over 25% being singletons. The sample was naive CD4+ T cells from blood. The receptor source for this set is a man between 18 and 35 years old in good health. Both conserved end residues are part of each CDR3. Fields, in order: CDR3 protein, CDR3 DNA, clone size, D gene, V gene, J gene. A D gene is named only where the DNA matches it firmly. Where a row states a size, it is once, few, many or the class of an expanded clone; other rows omit it.

cdr3_aa: CASRTGLAEYNEQFF; cdr3_nt: TGTGCCAGCAGAACGGGACTAGCGGAGTACAATGAGCAGTTCTTC; clone_size: NA; d_call: TRBD2; v_call: TRBV2; j_call: TRBJ2-1
cdr3_aa: CASSLRQGDTQYF; cdr3_nt: TGTGCCAGCAGCCTCAGACAGGGGGATACGCAGTATTTT; clone_size: NA; d_call: TRBD1; v_call: TRBV7-7; j_call: TRBJ2-3
cdr3_aa: CAWRPRQGGETNYGYTF; cdr3_nt: TGTGCCTGGAGACCACGACAGGGAGGAGAGACTAACTATGGCTACACCTTC; clone_size: NA; d_call: TRBD1; v_call: TRBV30; j_call: TRBJ1-2
cdr3_aa: CASSPAGYGEAFF; cdr3_nt: TGTGCCAGCTCACCGGCGGGCTATGGTGAAGCTTTCTTT; clone_size: few; d_call: NA; v_call: TRBV18; j_call: TRBJ1-1
cdr3_aa: CAWSAVAYEQYF; cdr3_nt: TGTGCCTGGAGTGCCGTAGCCTACGAGCAGTACTTC; clone_size: NA; d_call: NA; v_call: TRBV30; j_call: TRBJ2-7
cdr3_aa: CAWSVLGSDTQYF; cdr3_nt: TGTGCCTGGAGTGTCCTAGGGTCAGATACGCAGTATTTT; clone_size: few; d_call: NA; v_call: TRBV30; j_call: TRBJ2-3
cdr3_aa: CASSARPGLDTQYF; cdr3_nt: TGTGCCAGCAGCGCCCGCCCGGGACTTGATACGCAGTATTTT; clone_size: NA; d_call: NA; v_call: TRBV9; j_call: TRBJ2-3
cdr3_aa: CASSWRPTSGANVLTF; cdr3_nt: TGTGCCAGCAGCTGGAGGCCAACCTCTGGGGCCAACGTCCTGACTTTC; clone_size: few; d_call: NA; v_call: TRBV7-3; j_call: TRBJ2-6
cdr3_aa: CASSSSPGSYEQYF; cdr3_nt: TGTGCCAGCAGTTCCAGTCCAGGGTCTTACGAGCAGTACTTC; clone_size: few; d_call: NA; v_call: TRBV27; j_call: TRBJ2-7
cdr3_aa: CASRSTGTSGIHEQFF; cdr3_nt: TGTGCCAGCAGGTCTACCGGGACTAGCGGGATCCATGAGCAGTTCTTC; clone_size: NA; d_call: TRBD2; v_call: TRBV11-2; j_call: TRBJ2-1
cdr3_aa: CAWTGRLESYNEQFF; cdr3_nt: TGTGCCTGGACGGGGCGTCTAGAGTCCTACAATGAGCAGTTCTTC; clone_size: NA; d_call: NA; v_call: TRBV30; j_call: TRBJ2-1
cdr3_aa: CAWRQGNNYGYTF; cdr3_nt: TGTGCCTGGAGGCAGGGAAATAACTATGGCTACACCTTC; clone_size: NA; d_call: NA; v_call: TRBV30; j_call: TRBJ1-2
cdr3_aa: CASSLQGQGNEQFF; cdr3_nt: TGCGCCAGCAGCTTACAGGGGCAAGGCAATGAGCAGTTCTTC; clone_size: once; d_call: TRBD1; v_call: TRBV5-1; j_call: TRBJ2-1
cdr3_aa: CASRPTGGPETQYF; cdr3_nt: TGTGCCAGCAGACCAACAGGGGGCCCGGAGACCCAGTACTTC; clone_size: NA; d_call: TRBD1; v_call: TRBV27; j_call: TRBJ2-5
cdr3_aa: CASSSRSGTQYF; cdr3_nt: TGTGCCAGCAGCTCCAGATCGGGGACCCAGTACTTC; clone_size: NA; d_call: NA; v_call: TRBV7-2; j_call: TRBJ2-5
cdr3_aa: CASSVESTEAFF; cdr3_nt: TGTGCCAGCAGCGTGGAGAGCACTGAAGCTTTCTTT; clone_size: NA; d_call: NA; v_call: TRBV5-6; j_call: TRBJ1-1
cdr3_aa: CASSLAPSWGSGYYEQYF; cdr3_nt: TGTGCCAGCAGCTTAGCCCCATCTTGGGGTAGCGGATACTACGAGCAGTACTTC; clone_size: NA; d_call: NA; v_call: TRBV13; j_call: TRBJ2-7
cdr3_aa: CASSLGGLSYNEQFF; cdr3_nt: TGTGCCAGCAGCTTAGGCGGCCTCTCCTACAATGAGCAGTTCTTC; clone_size: NA; d_call: NA; v_call: TRBV7-9; j_call: TRBJ2-1
cdr3_aa: CASSRPFQETQYF; cdr3_nt: TGTGCCAGCAGTAGACCATTCCAAGAGACCCAGTACTTC; clone_size: few; d_call: NA; v_call: TRBV6-1; j_call: TRBJ2-5
cdr3_aa: CASSYRGAPGELFF; cdr3_nt: TGTGCCAGCAGCTACAGGGGGGCCCCCGGGGAGCTGTTTTTT; clone_size: NA; d_call: TRBD1; v_call: TRBV28; j_call: TRBJ2-2
cdr3_aa: CASSGDTQYF; cdr3_nt: TGTGCCAGCAGCGGAGATACGCAGTATTTT; clone_size: NA; d_call: NA; v_call: TRBV4-2; j_call: TRBJ2-3
cdr3_aa: CASSRTGANYGYTF; cdr3_nt: TGTGCCAGCAGCCGGACGGGAGCTAACTATGGCTACACCTTC; clone_size: few; d_call: NA; v_call: TRBV27; j_call: TRBJ1-2
cdr3_aa: CASSSIRLAGGCEQFF; cdr3_nt: TGTGCCAGCAGCTCCATCCGACTAGCGGGAGGATGCGAGCAGTTCTTC; clone_size: once; d_call: NA; v_call: TRBV21-1; j_call: TRBJ2-1
cdr3_aa: CASSPQGGSTDTQYF; cdr3_nt: TGTGCCAGCAGCCCACAGGGCGGGTCTACAGATACGCAGTATTTT; clone_size: NA; d_call: NA; v_call: TRBV28; j_call: TRBJ2-3
cdr3_aa: CASSLSNPGEKLFF; cdr3_nt: TGTGCCAGCAGCTTATCGAACCCCGGCGAAAAACTGTTTTTT; clone_size: few; d_call: NA; v_call: TRBV7-9; j_call: TRBJ1-4
cdr3_aa: CAGRGAPIQETQYF; cdr3_nt: TGTGCCGGACGGGGGGCCCCAATTCAAGAGACCCAGTACTTC; clone_size: few; d_call: NA; v_call: TRBV30; j_call: TRBJ2-5
cdr3_aa: CSVSNAVDGLFF; cdr3_nt: TGCAGCGTATCGAACGCTGTTGACGGACTGTTTTTT; clone_size: few; d_call: NA; v_call: TRBV29-1; j_call: TRBJ1-4
cdr3_aa: CASSLEYRDYEQYF; cdr3_nt: TGCGCCAGCAGCTTAGAATACAGGGACTACGAGCAGTACTTC; clone_size: once; d_call: NA; v_call: TRBV5-1; j_call: TRBJ2-7
cdr3_aa: CASSPDRGLYEQYF; cdr3_nt: TGTGCCAGCTCGCCGGACAGGGGGCTTTACGAGCAGTACTTC; clone_size: NA; d_call: TRBD1; v_call: TRBV18; j_call: TRBJ2-7
cdr3_aa: CASSLAAGLAEAFF; cdr3_nt: TGTGCCAGCAGCTTAGCCGCCGGGCTGGCTGAAGCTTTCTTT; clone_size: few; d_call: NA; v_call: TRBV7-9; j_call: TRBJ1-1
cdr3_aa: CASASGIHTDTQYF; cdr3_nt: TGCGCCAGCGCCTCCGGGATACACACAGATACGCAGTATTTT; clone_size: NA; d_call: NA; v_call: TRBV5-1; j_call: TRBJ2-3
cdr3_aa: CSVVGSANYGYTF; cdr3_nt: TGCAGCGTTGTCGGGAGCGCTAACTATGGCTACACCTTC; clone_size: few; d_call: NA; v_call: TRBV29-1; j_call: TRBJ1-2
cdr3_aa: CASSPGGIYNEQFF; cdr3_nt: TGTGCCAGCAGCCCGGGGGGGATCTACAATGAGCAGTTCTTC; clone_size: few; d_call: TRBD2; v_call: TRBV7-9; j_call: TRBJ2-1
cdr3_aa: CSGYRGVDTEAFF; cdr3_nt: TGCAGCGGCTACAGGGGAGTGGACACTGAAGCTTTCTTT; clone_size: NA; d_call: TRBD1; v_call: TRBV29-1; j_call: TRBJ1-1
cdr3_aa: CASSQPTGDLPTQYF; cdr3_nt: TGCGCCAGCAGCCAGCCGACCGGAGACCTGCCTACGCAGTATTTT; clone_size: NA; d_call: NA; v_call: TRBV4-1; j_call: TRBJ2-3